A selection of T cell receptor beta chains follows, all from one sample in a study of blood T cell repertoires in COVID-19. Using immunoSEQ multiplex PCR, the repertoire was profiled, and TCRdb retains in-frame clones only, with some absent. The sample consists of about 260,000 clones, around nine tenths of them appearing once. Source material: peripheral blood. These receptors were collected from a man aged 25-40 years with active or convalescent COVID-19. CDR3s include the opening cysteine and the closing phenylalanine or tryptophan. The order of the fields is D gene, clone size, V gene, J gene, CDR3 protein, CDR3 DNA. D genes are given only for firm matches. The size of a clone is reported for some rows only, either as once, few or many, or as a class for expanded clones.

D: NA; size: few; V: TRBV19; J: TRBJ2-1; CDR3: CASSTQGRNEQFF; DNA: TGTGCCAGTAGTACCCAGGGTCGCAATGAGCAGTTCTTC
D: NA; size: medium-sized; V: TRBV5-1; J: TRBJ1-2; CDR3: CASSLTGYGYTF; DNA: TGCGCCAGCAGCTTGACAGGATATGGCTACACCTTC
D: TRBD1; size: few; V: TRBV20-1; J: TRBJ1-5; CDR3: CSASYRGPGNQPQHF; DNA: TGCAGTGCTAGTTACAGGGGGCCTGGCAATCAGCCCCAGCATTTT
D: TRBD1; size: NA; V: TRBV4-3; J: TRBJ1-3; CDR3: CASSHWTGLEGNTIYF; DNA: TGCGCCAGCAGCCATTGGACAGGGCTTGAAGGAAACACCATATATTTT
D: NA; size: NA; V: TRBV4-3; J: TRBJ1-4; CDR3: CASSQVVSEKLFF; DNA: TGCGCCAGCAGCCAAGTGGTTAGTGAAAAACTGTTTTTT
D: TRBD1; size: NA; V: TRBV9; J: TRBJ1-1; CDR3: CASSVVLGTGMGAEAFF; DNA: TGTGCCAGCAGCGTAGTACTTGGGACAGGGATGGGCGCTGAAGCTTTCTTT
D: NA; size: NA; V: TRBV11-2; J: TRBJ2-7; CDR3: CASSFRQYPSYEQYF; DNA: TGTGCCAGCAGCTTCAGACAGTACCCTTCCTACGAGCAGTACTTC
D: NA; size: NA; V: TRBV19; J: TRBJ2-3; CDR3: CASSIFGRTDTQYF; DNA: TGTGCCAGTAGTATATTCGGGAGAACAGATACGCAGTATTTT
D: NA; size: once; V: TRBV27; J: TRBJ1-6; CDR3: CASSPSPPPASGKGSPLHF; DNA: TGTGCCAGCAGTCCCAGTCCCCCCCCGGCCAGCGGGAAAGGTTCACCCCTCCACTTT
D: TRBD1; size: NA; V: TRBV5-5; J: TRBJ1-6; CDR3: CASSQGQGRSPLHF; DNA: TGTGCCAGCAGCCAAGGACAGGGCCGGTCACCCCTCCACTTT
D: NA; size: NA; V: TRBV7-9; J: TRBJ1-1; CDR3: CASSLTEAPEAFF; DNA: TGTGCCAGCAGCTTAACGGAGGCGCCTGAAGCTTTCTTT
D: TRBD2; size: NA; V: TRBV4-3; J: TRBJ2-1; CDR3: CASSQSGRGGIYNEQFF; DNA: TGCGCCAGCAGCCAATCAGGGCGGGGGGGCATTTACAATGAGCAGTTCTTC
D: TRBD1; size: NA; V: TRBV11-1; J: TRBJ2-5; CDR3: CASSFDRVETQYF; DNA: TGTGCCAGCAGCTTCGACAGGGTAGAGACCCAGTACTTC
D: NA; size: NA; V: TRBV19; J: TRBJ1-1; CDR3: CASSKSGGINRMNTEAFF; DNA: TGTGCCAGTAGTAAATCGGGTGGAATCAACCGTATGAACACTGAAGCTTTCTTT
D: NA; size: NA; V: TRBV2; J: TRBJ1-5; CDR3: CASGMEGNQPQHF; DNA: TGTGCCAGCGGTATGGAGGGCAATCAGCCCCAGCATTTT
D: TRBD1; size: NA; V: TRBV6-5; J: TRBJ1-2; CDR3: CASTMTDRGWGGYTF; DNA: TGTGCCAGCACCATGACGGACAGGGGCTGGGGTGGCTACACCTTC
D: TRBD1; size: NA; V: TRBV15; J: TRBJ1-1; CDR3: CATKTGPPSEMNTEAFF; DNA: TGTGCCACCAAGACAGGGCCCCCAAGCGAGATGAACACTGAAGCTTTCTTT
D: NA; size: NA; V: TRBV5-1; J: TRBJ2-7; CDR3: CASSLGGYEQYF; DNA: TGCGCCAGCAGCTTGGGAGGGTACGAGCAGTACTTC
D: TRBD1; size: NA; V: TRBV4-2; J: TRBJ2-7; CDR3: CASSHDRGGDEQYF; DNA: TGTGCCAGCAGCCATGACAGGGGTGGTGACGAGCAGTACTTC
D: NA; size: NA; V: TRBV6-1; J: TRBJ1-3; CDR3: CASSDVQGFGGNTIYF; DNA: TGTGCCAGCAGTGACGTACAGGGATTCGGTGGAAACACCATATATTTT